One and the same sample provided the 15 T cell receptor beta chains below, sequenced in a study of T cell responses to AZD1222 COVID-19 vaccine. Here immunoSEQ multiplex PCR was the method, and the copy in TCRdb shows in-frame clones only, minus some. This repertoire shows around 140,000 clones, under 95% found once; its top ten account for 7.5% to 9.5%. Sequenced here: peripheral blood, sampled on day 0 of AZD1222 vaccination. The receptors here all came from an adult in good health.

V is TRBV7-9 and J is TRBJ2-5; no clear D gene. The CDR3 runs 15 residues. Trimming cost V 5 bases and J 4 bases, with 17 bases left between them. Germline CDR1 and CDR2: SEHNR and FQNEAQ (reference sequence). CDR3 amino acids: CASSIPSGMGETQYF. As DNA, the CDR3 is TGTGCCAGCAGCATACCGTCTGGGATGGGAGAGACCCAGTACTTC.

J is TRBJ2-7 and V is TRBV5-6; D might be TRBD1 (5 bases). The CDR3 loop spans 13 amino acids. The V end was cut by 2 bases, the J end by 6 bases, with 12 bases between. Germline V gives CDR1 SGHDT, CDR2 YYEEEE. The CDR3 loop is CASSFSGMAEQYF. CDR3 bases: TGTGCCAGCAGCTTTTCAGGGATGGCCGAGCAGTACTTC.

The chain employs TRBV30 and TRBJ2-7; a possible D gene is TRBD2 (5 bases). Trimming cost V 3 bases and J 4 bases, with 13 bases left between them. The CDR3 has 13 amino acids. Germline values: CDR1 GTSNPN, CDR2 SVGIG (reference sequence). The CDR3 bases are TGTGCCTGGAGACCTGGGGAGACTTACGAGCAGTACTTC. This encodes CAWRPGETYEQYF.

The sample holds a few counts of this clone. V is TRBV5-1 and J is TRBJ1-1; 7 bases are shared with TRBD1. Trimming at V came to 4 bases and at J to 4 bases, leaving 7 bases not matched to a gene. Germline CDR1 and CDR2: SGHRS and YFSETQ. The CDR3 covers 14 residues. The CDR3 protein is CASSLQGQVTEAFF. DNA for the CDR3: TGCGCCAGCAGCCTACAGGGGCAGGTCACTGAAGCTTTCTTT.

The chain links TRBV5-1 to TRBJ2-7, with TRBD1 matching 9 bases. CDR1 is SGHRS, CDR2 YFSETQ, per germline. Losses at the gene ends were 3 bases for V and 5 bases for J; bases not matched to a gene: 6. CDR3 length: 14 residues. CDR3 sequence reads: CASSYGQGSDEQYF. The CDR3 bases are TGCGCCAGCAGCTACGGACAGGGGTCGGACGAGCAGTACTTC. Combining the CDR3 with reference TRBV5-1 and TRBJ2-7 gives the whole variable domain KAGVTQTPRYLIKTRGQQVTLSCSPISGHRSVSWYQQTPGQGLQFLFEYFSETQRNKGNFPGRFSGRQFSNSRSEMNVSTLELGDSALYLCASSYGQGSDEQYFGPGTRLTVT.

CDR3 residues: CASSQRPYYQPQHF. CDR3 coding DNA: TGTGCCAGCAGCCAAAGGCCCTATTATCAGCCCCAGCATTTT. V usage is TRBV6-2 or TRBV6-3 and J usage is TRBJ1-5; D is unresolved. The CDR3 consists of 14 residues. The germline V gene encodes CDR1 MNHEY and CDR2 SVGEGT. V was shortened by 6 bases and J by 5 bases, with 14 bases between the two germline ends.

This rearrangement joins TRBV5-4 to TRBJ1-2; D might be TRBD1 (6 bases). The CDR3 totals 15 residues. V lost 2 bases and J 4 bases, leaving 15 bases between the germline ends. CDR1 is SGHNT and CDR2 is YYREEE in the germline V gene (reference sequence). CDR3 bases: TGTGCCAGCAGCTTCCCAAGGGCGGGGGCCTATGGCTACACCTTC. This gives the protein CASSFPRAGAYGYTF.

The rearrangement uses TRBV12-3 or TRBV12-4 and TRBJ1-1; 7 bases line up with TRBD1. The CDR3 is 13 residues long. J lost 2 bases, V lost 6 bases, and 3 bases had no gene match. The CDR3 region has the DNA TGTGCCAGCAGGGGACAGCTAAACACTGAAGCTTTCTTT. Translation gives CASRGQLNTEAFF.

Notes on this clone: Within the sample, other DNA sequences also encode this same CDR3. The CDR3 sequence: CASSSTGYGYTF. CDR3 nucleotides: TGTGCCAGCAGTTCGACAGGTTATGGCTACACCTTC. The V call is TRBV12-3 or TRBV12-4, the J call TRBJ1-2, with TRBD1 as a possible D gene (6 bases). This CDR3 is built from 12 residues. Trimming took off 4 bases at V and 5 bases at J, with 8 bases between the two ends.

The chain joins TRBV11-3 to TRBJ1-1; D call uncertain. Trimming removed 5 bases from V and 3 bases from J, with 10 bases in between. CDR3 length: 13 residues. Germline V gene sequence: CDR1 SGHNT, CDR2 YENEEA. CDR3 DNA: TGTGCCAGCAGCGGTCGACAAGACACTGAAGCTTTCTTT. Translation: CASSGRQDTEAFF.

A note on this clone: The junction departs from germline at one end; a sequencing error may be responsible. CDR3 sequence reads: CASSFGTPDFAF. The CDR3, as DNA: TGTGCCAGCAGTTTCGGGACACCAGATTTCGCCTTC. This chain uses TRBV12-3 or TRBV12-4 with TRBJ1-2; D possibly corresponds to TRBD1 (6 bases). The CDR3 has 12 amino acids.

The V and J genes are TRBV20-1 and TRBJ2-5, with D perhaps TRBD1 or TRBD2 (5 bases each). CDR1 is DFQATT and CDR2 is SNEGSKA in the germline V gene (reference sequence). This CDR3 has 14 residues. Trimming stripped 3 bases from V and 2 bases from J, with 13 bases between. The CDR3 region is CSASHGASQETQYF. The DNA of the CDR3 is TGCAGTGCTAGTCACGGGGCCTCTCAAGAGACCCAGTACTTC.

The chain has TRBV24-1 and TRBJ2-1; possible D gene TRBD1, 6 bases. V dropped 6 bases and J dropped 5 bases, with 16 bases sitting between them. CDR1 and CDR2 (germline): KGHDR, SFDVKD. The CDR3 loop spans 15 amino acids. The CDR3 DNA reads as TGTGCCACCAGTTTATTTGGGACACAAGACAATGAGCAGTTCTTC. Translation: CATSLFGTQDNEQFF.

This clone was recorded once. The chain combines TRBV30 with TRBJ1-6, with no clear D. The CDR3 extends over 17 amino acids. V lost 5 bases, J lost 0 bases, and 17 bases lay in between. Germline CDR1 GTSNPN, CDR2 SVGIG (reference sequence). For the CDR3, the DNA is TGTGCCTGGTCCAAGGCAAGGACTAGCTCCTATAATTCACCCCTCCACTTT. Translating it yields CAWSKARTSSYNSPLHF. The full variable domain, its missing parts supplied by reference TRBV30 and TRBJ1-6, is SQTIHQWPATLVQPVGSPLSLECTVEGTSNPNLYWYRQAAGRGLQLLFYSVGIGQISSEVPQNLSASRPQDRQFILSSKKLLLSDSGFYLCAWSKARTSSYNSPLHFGNGTRLTVT.

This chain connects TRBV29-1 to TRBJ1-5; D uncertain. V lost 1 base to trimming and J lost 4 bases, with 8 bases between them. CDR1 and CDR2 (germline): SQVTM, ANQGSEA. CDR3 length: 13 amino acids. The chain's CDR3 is CSVEVQPNQPQHF. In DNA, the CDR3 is TGCAGCGTTGAAGTACAGCCTAATCAGCCCCAGCATTTT.